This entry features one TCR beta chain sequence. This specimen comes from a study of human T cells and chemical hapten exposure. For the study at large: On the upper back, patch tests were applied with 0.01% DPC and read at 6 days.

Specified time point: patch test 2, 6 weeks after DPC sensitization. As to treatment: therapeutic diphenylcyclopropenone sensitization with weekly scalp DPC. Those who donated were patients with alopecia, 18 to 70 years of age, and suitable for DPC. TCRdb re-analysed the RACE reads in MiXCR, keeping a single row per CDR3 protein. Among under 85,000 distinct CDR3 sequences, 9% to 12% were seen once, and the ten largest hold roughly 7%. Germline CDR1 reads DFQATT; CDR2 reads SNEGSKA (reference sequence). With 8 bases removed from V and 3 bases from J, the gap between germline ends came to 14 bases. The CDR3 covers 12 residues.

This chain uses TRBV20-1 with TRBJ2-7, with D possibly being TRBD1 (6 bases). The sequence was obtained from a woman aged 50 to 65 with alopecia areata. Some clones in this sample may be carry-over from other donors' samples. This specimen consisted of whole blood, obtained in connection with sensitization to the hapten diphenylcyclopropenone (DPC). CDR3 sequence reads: CSSKQGFYEQYF. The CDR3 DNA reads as TGCAGTAGCAAACAGGGCTTCTACGAGCAGTACTTC.